The next 14 T cell receptor beta chains were all read from a single sample in a study of blood T cell repertoires in COVID-19. The method was immunoSEQ multiplex PCR; TCRdb's version includes in-frame clones alone and lacks a portion of them. This sample has over 200,000 clones, with around 88% found just once. Sequenced material: peripheral blood. The receptor set was obtained from a man at least 80 years old with acute or convalescent COVID-19.

This chain connects TRBV19 to TRBJ1-5, with D perhaps matching TRBD1 (6 bases). Germline values: CDR1 LNHDA, CDR2 SQIVND (reference sequence). CDR3 length: 13 residues. With 9 bases removed from V and 7 bases from J, the gap between germline ends came to 16 bases. CDR3: CASGSQGTQPQHF. CDR3 nucleotide sequence: TGTGCCAGCGGCTCCCAGGGGACCCAGCCCCAGCATTTT.

V usage is TRBV7-8 and J usage is TRBJ1-6; 10 nucleotides align to TRBD1. Germline values: CDR1 SGHVS, CDR2 FQNEAQ. The CDR3 is 14 amino acids. After removal of 5 bases from V and 8 bases from J, the junction contained 3 bases not matched to a gene. CDR3 protein: CASSPGQGHSPLHF. The DNA for the CDR3 is TGTGCCAGCAGCCCGGGACAGGGGCATTCACCCCTCCACTTT. Combining the CDR3 with reference TRBV7-8 and TRBJ1-6 gives the whole variable domain GAGVSQSPRYKVAKRGQDVALRCDPISGHVSLFWYQQALGQGPEFLTYFQNEAQLDKSGLPSDRFFAERPEGSVSTLKIQRTQQEDSAVYLCASSPGQGHSPLHFGNGTRLTVT.

This clone was seen a handful of times. J is TRBJ1-6 and V is TRBV3-1 (or the pseudogene TRBV3-2); no definite D call. The CDR3 covers 17 residues. The V end lost 5 bases, the J end lost 1 base, and 15 bases lay between the germline ends. Germline CDR1 reads LGHDT; CDR2 reads YNNKEL (reference sequence). The CDR3 loop reads CASSKRPGSSYNSPLHF. CDR3 coding DNA: TGTGCCAGCAGCAAAAGACCAGGATCGTCCTATAATTCACCCCTCCACTTT.

The gene calls are TRBV5-1 and TRBJ2-5; D gene unclear. There are 13 residues in the CDR3. Trimming left V 0 bases short and J 0 bases short, with 3 bases between. In germline, CDR1 is SGHRS, CDR2 YFSETQ. The CDR3 here is CASSLANQETQYF. The CDR3 DNA reads as TGCGCCAGCAGCTTGGCTAACCAAGAGACCCAGTACTTC.

The CDR3 coding sequence is TGTGCCTGGGATCTGGAGGACACTGAAGCTTTCTTT. Protein product: CAWDLEDTEAFF. This chain links TRBV30 with TRBJ1-1, with D unclear. Trimming removed 5 bases at V and 3 bases at J, with 10 bases between. The CDR3 length is 12 residues. CDR1 and CDR2 from the germline V gene are GTSNPN and SVGIG (reference sequence).

This clone occurred a few times. The genes are TRBV2 and TRBJ2-7; 8 bases agree with TRBD1. CDR1 and CDR2 (germline): SNHLY, FYNNEI. V trimming: 6 bases; J trimming: 5 bases; junction bases outside the gene matches: 6. This CDR3 spans 13 amino acids. This chain's CDR3 is CASRATGAHEQYF. The CDR3, as DNA: TGTGCCAGCAGAGCGACAGGGGCCCACGAGCAGTACTTC.

This sequence joins TRBV5-1 and TRBJ1-5; D is undetermined. Germline V gene data show CDR1 as SGHRS and CDR2 as YFSETQ. This CDR3 is built from 14 residues. The V and J ends lost 5 bases and 1 base respectively, with 10 bases between them. The CDR3 DNA reads as TGCGCCAGCAGTAAAGAAGAGAGCAATCAGCCCCAGCATTTT. Translating it yields CASSKEESNQPQHF.

This clone was recorded a few times. The genes are TRBV6-1 and TRBJ2-3; TRBD2 matches at 9 bases. The germline V gene encodes CDR1 MNHNS and CDR2 SASEGT. V was clipped by 1 base and J by 0 bases; unmatched bases: 5. The CDR3 length is 17 residues. The CDR3 DNA follows: TGTGCCAGCAGTGAAGTCCCGCTAGCGGGGAGCACAGATACGCAGTATTTT. This codes for CASSEVPLAGSTDTQYF.

The chain couples TRBV25-1 to TRBJ1-2; D remains ambiguous. This CDR3 is 13 amino acids long. Germline V gene sequence: CDR1 MGHDK, CDR2 SYGVNS. V shed 4 bases and J shed 1 base, with 7 bases lying between them. CDR3 DNA sequence: TGTGCCAGCAGTGTAGGACTTAACTATGGCTACACCTTC. As protein: CASSVGLNYGYTF.

J is TRBJ1-3 and V is TRBV6-5, with 9 bases that match TRBD1. The CDR3 is 15 residues long. CDR1 MNHEY and CDR2 SVGAGI come from the germline V gene. V trimming: 6 bases; J trimming: 4 bases; junction bases outside the gene matches: 7. The CDR3 sequence is CASRDTGGAGNTIYF. The CDR3 DNA reads as TGTGCCAGCAGGGATACAGGGGGCGCAGGAAACACCATATATTTT.

This chain joins TRBV29-1 and TRBJ2-3; a weak D match, TRBD2 (7 bases). This CDR3 region has 13 residues. V was cut by 4 bases and J by 3 bases, with 11 bases left in between. The V gene's germline CDR1 is SQVTM and CDR2 ANQGSEA. CDR3 bases: TGCAGCGTTGTGGGGGGGCAGACAGATACGCAGTATTTT. It is translated as CSVVGGQTDTQYF.

The chain joins TRBV2 to TRBJ2-7; the match to TRBD1 covers 9 bases. V shed 8 bases, J shed 0 bases, and the junction held 5 bases outside the gene matches. This CDR3 comprises 14 residues. Germline-derived CDR1 and CDR2 are SNHLY and FYNNEI. For the CDR3, the DNA is TGTGCCAGCGTACCGGGACAGGGCTCCTACGAGCAGTACTTC. Translated, it gives CASVPGQGSYEQYF.

The genes are TRBV29-1 and TRBJ2-1, with 10 positions matching TRBD2. The CDR3 is made up of 13 amino acids. Trimming removed 4 bases from V and 7 bases from J; junction bases left unmatched: 4. Germline V gene lookup returns CDR1 SQVTM and CDR2 ANQGSEA. In nucleotides, the CDR3 is TGCAGCGTTGCTAGCGGGGGAATGAATGAGCAGTTCTTC. It translates to CSVASGGMNEQFF.

The chain uses TRBV20-1 and TRBJ2-7; D is unresolved. The CDR3 runs 13 residues. Germline V gives CDR1 DFQATT, CDR2 SNEGSKA (reference sequence). Trimming stripped 3 bases from V and 5 bases from J, with 14 bases between. As DNA, the CDR3 is TGCAGTGCTAGTATGGCGCAGGTAAACGAGCAGTACTTC. Its protein product is CSASMAQVNEQYF.